This TCR beta chain was obtained from a study of blood T cell repertoires in COVID-19. The overall study: Sites in the United States, Italy and Spain provided acute and convalescent COVID-19 samples. T cells, B-cell-depleted T cells, or PBMCs provided the cDNA or gDNA that served as material.

The CDR3 totals 14 residues. Germline-derived CDR1 and CDR2 are SGHRS and YFSETQ. After removal of 5 bases from V and 4 bases from J, the junction contained 6 bases not matched to a gene. Per the original data handling: Nucleated cell counts were estimated from reference gene primer amplification. Assay: immunoSEQ multiplex PCR; the TCRdb copy retains only in-frame clones and omits some. V and J calls and clone size are given by that table; D and trimming were obtained from the DNA. The sample records some 120,000 clones, about 83% being singletons. This sequence was found in a human donor in a cohort sampled during active COVID-19. Specimen: peripheral blood. The rearrangement uses TRBV5-1 and TRBJ1-3, with TRBD1 matching over 7 bases. CDR3 nucleotides: TGCGCCAGCAGGACAGGGACAGTAGGAAACACCATATATTTT. Protein sequence: CASRTGTVGNTIYF.